This TCR beta chain was captured by sequencing in a study of neurological immune-mediated disorders. V was clipped by 2 bases and J by 11 bases, with 18 bases between them. The CDR3 consists of 14 residues. Germline values: CDR1 MNHEY, CDR2 SVGEGT. Sample time point: longitudinal time-point 1 (baseline). At least ten counts were recorded for this clonotype. The cDNA came from 5'RACE, which used 10-nucleotide random UMIs. TCRdb processed the 5' RACE reads anew with MiXCR; each CDR3 protein has one entry. The sample lists approximately 49,000 distinct CDR3 sequences, less than 12% seen once, with 1.5% to 2% in the top ten.

The source material was PBMCs. The chain is built from TRBV6-2 or TRBV6-3 and TRBJ1-1; a possible D gene is TRBD1 (5 bases). The sequence derives from a woman aged 40 to 55 in good health. In nucleotides, the CDR3 is TGTGCCAGCAGTTACGCGGTTTGGGGGTTCGAGGCTTTCTTT. Translated, it gives CASSYAVWGFEAFF.